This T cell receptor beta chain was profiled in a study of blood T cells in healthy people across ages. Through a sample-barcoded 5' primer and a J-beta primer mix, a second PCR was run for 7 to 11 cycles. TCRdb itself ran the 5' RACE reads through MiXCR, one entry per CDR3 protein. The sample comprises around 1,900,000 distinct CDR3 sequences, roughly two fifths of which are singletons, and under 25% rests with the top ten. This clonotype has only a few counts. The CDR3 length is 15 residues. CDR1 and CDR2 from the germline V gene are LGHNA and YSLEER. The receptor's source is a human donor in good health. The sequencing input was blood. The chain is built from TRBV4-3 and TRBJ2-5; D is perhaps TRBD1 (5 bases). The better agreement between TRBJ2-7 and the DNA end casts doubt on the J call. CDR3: CASSQDYDSVSEQYF. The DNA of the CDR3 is TGCGCCAGCAGCCAAGATTACGACAGCGTCTCCGAGCAGTACTTC.